A single T cell receptor beta chain is shown here with its context. This clone appeared a single time. Its antigen is currently not known. Base qualities were left out, and no much larger clone turns up one base away. The sample belongs to a study of shared clonotypes between healthy human individuals (dated by TCRdb to 2020 to 2022). Some background on the complete study: The cohort comprised two women and a few men aged 18 to 49 years. For each donor, CD4 naive and CD4 memory were each given three plates, CD8 naive was given two plates, and CD8 memory was given one plate. To estimate repertoire size and how much clonotype sharing occurs between individuals, the study deeply sequenced the blood TCR repertoires of a handful of healthy adults. To increase sequencing depth and limit assay-specific biases, TCR repertoire library preparation and sequencing were carried out by different laboratories using diverse techniques. Each donor's leukapheresis produced roughly between roughly 0.94 and 9.5 billion PBMCs. Findings and caveats that apply to the study as a whole: Rarefaction of sorted-subset datasets indicated incomplete sequencing despite the large sequencing depth. Pairwise subsampling led to the expectation that sequencing depth would affect the degree of clonotype sharing among donors. The small number of donors limited the genetic and exposure-history diversity represented. Compared with non-shared clonotypes, clonotypes shared by all four sorted-subset donors had higher generation probabilities. When several donors were compared, the shared fraction of clonotypes was roughly 5% for naive CD4, roughly 3.3% for naive CD8, about 2.5% for memory CD4, and around 0.4% for memory CD8. Only blood was sampled, and tissue TCR repertoires likely differ from those in blood. Larger estimated clonotype richness was generally found for naive subsets than for memory subsets.

Donors were healthy HIV-negative adults with no recently reported acute infections or vaccinations. Every donor was a Caucasian adult residing in Nashville, Tennessee, USA. CD4+ T cells were enriched by magnetic negative selection; naive cells were then positively selected on CD45RA, and the negative fraction formed the memory subset. After blood collection by leukapheresis, PBMCs were isolated using Ficoll-Histopaque density gradient centrifugation and then cryopreserved in the vapor phase of liquid nitrogen. Purity and quantity of every magnetically sorted T cell population were checked by analytical flow cytometry. From each sorted fraction, genomic DNA was isolated and quantified by UV absorbance on a Nanodrop 2000c. Using the deep immunoSEQ assay, multiplex PCR amplified TCR CDR3 regions from genomic DNA. Extracted genomic DNA from each cell subset was spread evenly across all wells of several immunoSEQ 96-well plates, with each plate serving as a replicate. For sorted subsets, around 0.2 ug genomic DNA, equal to 30,000 to 35,000 T cell genomes, was loaded into each replicate PCR. The purified libraries were quantified using a Qubit 3.0 fluorometer, sized with a Bioanalyzer 2100, and then quantified again using the KAPA Library Quantification kit. A separate single-read 150-cycle Illumina NextSeq 550 flow cell was used to sequence each immunoSEQ 96-well plate. For the original study's pipeline: Because the immunoSEQ output included only junctional sequences and no quality scores, the filtering could not be the same as the filtering used for full-length reads. Sequences were annotated with PyIR, a Python wrapper for IgBLAST v1.9, and V/J genes and CDR3 were assigned using IMGT germline references. Reads were removed for weak V/J assignments (E-value above 1e-6), missing CDR3, stop codons, out-of-frame junctions, or ambiguous translated residues. V3J clonotypes were defined as sequences sharing the same inferred V gene, J gene, and CDR3 amino acid sequence. Percentage overlap between repertoires was computed as shared unique clonotypes divided by the size of the smaller repertoire. Repertoire richness was assessed with RTK rarefaction, the Chao1 estimator, and Recon v2.1 estimates of unobserved clonotypes. For all TCRbeta clonotypes obtained by the gDNA method from a handful of donors, generation probabilities were computed with OLGA. The table comes from immuneACCESS by way of TCRdb, which keeps in-frame sequences with V and J called. Part of the clones is missing from these tables; in studies checked, under half for an unresolved V gene and the rest for unknown reasons. V and J calls plus clone size are reproduced from that table; the DNA served to infer D and trimming. For this sample there are 1.4 million to 1.5 million clones; around 97% appear just once. Approximately 1.2% of the sample comes from the top ten.

Cut back by 4 bases and 4 bases, the V and J ends lie 13 bases apart. The CDR3, cysteine through phenylalanine, is 14 amino acids long. The sequence is cut down to CDR3 DNA, 42 bases in frame from base 1. For CDR1 and CDR2, the germline V gene (reference sequence) lists MNHEY and SMNVEV. This sequence originates from a man between 25 and 39 years old in good health. The chain couples TRBV27 to TRBJ2-5, and possibly TRBD2, on 5 matching bases. Source material: naive CD4+ T cells sorted from blood. The cell subset or site label, read with the paper, signifies: CD45RA+ positively selected. The nucleotide sequence reads TGTGCCAGCAGTTCCCCCTTTGGGAGAGAGACCCAGTACTTC. Its translation is CASSSPFGRETQYF.